This TCR beta chain is drawn from a study of human CD8 memory T cell subsets (dated by TCRdb to 2018 to 2021). About the study as a whole: To assess how stem-like (TSTEM), progenitor exhausted-like (TPEX) and effector memory CD8+ T cell subsets are clonally related, the TCRbeta repertoires of these three subsets were compared. Six donors each provided TSTEM, TPEX and effector memory subsets, and TCRbeta repertoires were obtained from all six.

CCR7+ PD-1- TIGIT- cells were the ones classified as stem-like memory CD8+ T cells (TSTEM). Density gradient separation was used to isolate peripheral blood mononuclear cells from healthy donor buffy coats. The study enriched total CD8+ T cells through negative magnetic separation using EasySep or MojoSort CD8+ T cell isolation kits. For each subset, total RNA was extracted using an RNeasy Mini Kit from duplicate vials of over 120,000 sorted CD8+ T cells. The PBMCs were used either fresh or after being cryopreserved in fetal bovine serum with approximately 9.5% DMSO. Fluorescence-activated cell sorting on a FACSAria III was used to sort CD8+ T cell subsets to purity. Sequencing took place on a NextSeq 550. A Human TCR Profiling Kit was used to prepare UMI-labeled 5' RACE TCRbeta libraries. The same number of PCR cycles was used to prepare all TCRbeta libraries in parallel. The published analysis was carried out like this. The number of functional CDR3beta clonotypes in each TCRbeta library ranged from roughly 2,900 to 20,000. MIGEC 1.2.9 was used for UMI extraction and consensus assembly, with at least three reads per UMI being required. MiXCR 3.0.3 was used to extract in-frame CDR3beta repertoires. Each sample was downsampled to 42,000 randomly selected UMIs before diversity metrics were calculated in VDJtools 1.2.1. For the top 3,000 clones of each sample pair, the repertoire overlap metrics D, R and F2 were calculated in VDJtools. TCRdb reprocessed the reads into one record per CDR3 protein sequence, lacking DNA. The V and J calls and clone size are TCRdb's, not the authors'. For this sample, the table gives about 6,500 distinct CDR3 sequences. Clones ranked in the top ten supply 20% to 30% of the sample.

Note on this clonotype: The clone's antigen remains unknown.

The research as a whole found: Only TCRbeta chains were sequenced, and repertoire comparisons were based on about six donors, with testing performed by paired t-tests and Bonferroni correction. Based on Chao1 estimates, TSTEM subsets appeared to have greater repertoire diversity than TPEX subsets, which could potentially reflect a broader range of specificities. The stem-like TSTEM and TPEX subsets each shared clonotypes with effector memory cells, but the TSTEM and TPEX repertoires had minimal overlap with each other, suggesting distinct antigen spectra. Normalized Shannon-Wiener diversity was similarly high in TSTEM and TPEX subsets, while effector memory subsets were less diverse by comparison.

According to the germline V gene, CDR1 reads SGHTA and CDR2 reads FQGNSA. The CDR3 spans 12 residues, from the cysteine through the phenylalanine. No DNA has been recorded. The receptor's source is a human donor in good health. Sequencing input: CD8+ stem-like memory T cells (TSCM and TCM) sorted from PBMCs. The meaning of the sample's cell subset or site label: stem-like memory CD8 T cells (TSTEM), CCR7+ PD-1- TIGIT-. The chain was built from TRBV7-2 and TRBJ2-7. The CDR3 is CASSLNRGEQYF.